The clone carrying this T cell receptor (beta chain) was seen a handful of times. No antigen is known for it. Trimming stripped 6 bases from V and 3 bases from J, with 17 bases between. CDR3 length equals 16 residues. This sample is part of a study of T cell repertoires in cytomegalovirus infection. Study results and limitations: Totalled public TCR beta family frequency picked out people who carried CMV plus the relevant HLA. What dominated the ex vivo response were HLA-C-restricted CMV-specific TCR beta clonotypes.

Each CDR3 protein gets one entry after TCRdb re-called the reads with MiXCR. Here the sample spans 150,000 to 200,000 distinct CDR3 sequences, nearly 9.5% being singletons. Sequenced input: PBMCs. The genes are TRBV12-3 or TRBV12-4 and TRBJ1-4; D perhaps matches TRBD1 (6 bases). The TCR originated in a human donor in good health (CMV status not recorded). Some clones in this sample may be carry-over from other donors' samples. The CDR3 loop reads CASRGGPGMPNEKLFF. CDR3 bases: TGTGCCAGCAGAGGGGGACCGGGGATGCCTAATGAAAAACTGTTTTTT.